This T cell receptor beta chain was identified in a study of CD8 T cells in ankylosing spondylitis. Study-level results: Before this, some motif variants had been reported in reactive arthritis synovial fluid and blood. Roughly 8 highly homologous variants formed a TCR beta motif that appeared characteristic of ankylosing spondylitis blood.

This clonotype was observed a few times. Its antigen is not identified. Using quantitative 5'-RACE with molecular barcodes, the authors made TCR beta libraries. TCRdb reprocessed the 5' RACE reads via MiXCR and lists one record per CDR3 protein. The sample carries 250,000 or so distinct CDR3 sequences, 24% recorded once. This CDR3 is built from 16 residues. The V and J ends lost 4 bases and 5 bases respectively, with 21 bases between them. CDR1 is SGHRS and CDR2 is YFSETQ in the germline V gene. The chain couples TRBV5-1 to TRBJ1-1, with D tentatively TRBD1 (5 bases). The specimen sequenced was blood, either unsorted or a sorted T cell fraction (not recorded which). The receptor comes from a male donor with ankylosing spondylitis or in good health (not recorded which). The CDR3 bases are TGCGCCAGCAGCCGGACATCCGGGACGACGGGTACTGAAGCTTTCTTT. This codes for CASSRTSGTTGTEAFF.